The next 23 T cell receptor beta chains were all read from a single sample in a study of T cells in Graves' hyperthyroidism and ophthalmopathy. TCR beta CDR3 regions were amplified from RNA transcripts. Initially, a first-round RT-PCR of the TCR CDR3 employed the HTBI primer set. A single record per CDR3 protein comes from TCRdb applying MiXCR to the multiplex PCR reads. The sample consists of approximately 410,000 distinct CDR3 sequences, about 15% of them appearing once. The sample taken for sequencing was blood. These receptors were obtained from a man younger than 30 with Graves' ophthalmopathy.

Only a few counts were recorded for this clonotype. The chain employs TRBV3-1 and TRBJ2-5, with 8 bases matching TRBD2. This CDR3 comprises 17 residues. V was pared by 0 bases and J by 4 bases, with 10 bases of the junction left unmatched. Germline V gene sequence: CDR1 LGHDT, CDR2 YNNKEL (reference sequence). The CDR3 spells CASSQERGGAEGETQYF. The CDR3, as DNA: TGTGCCAGCAGCCAAGAACGGGGGGGGGCCGAGGGAGAGACCCAGTACTTC.

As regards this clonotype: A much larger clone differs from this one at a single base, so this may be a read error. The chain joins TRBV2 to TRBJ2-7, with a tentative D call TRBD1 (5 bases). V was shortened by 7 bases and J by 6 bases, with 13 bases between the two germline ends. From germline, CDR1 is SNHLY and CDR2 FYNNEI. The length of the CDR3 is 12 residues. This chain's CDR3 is CASNGRAGEQYF. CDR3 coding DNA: TGTGCCAGCAACGGCAGGGCAGGCGAGCAGTACTTC.

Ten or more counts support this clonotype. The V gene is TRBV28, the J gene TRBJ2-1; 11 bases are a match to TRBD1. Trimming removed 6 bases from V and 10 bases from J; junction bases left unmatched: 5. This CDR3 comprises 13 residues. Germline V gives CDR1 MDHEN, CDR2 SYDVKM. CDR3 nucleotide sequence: TGTGCCAGCAGGGACAGGGGGCAGGGAGAGCAGTTCTTC. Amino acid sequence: CASRDRGQGEQFF.

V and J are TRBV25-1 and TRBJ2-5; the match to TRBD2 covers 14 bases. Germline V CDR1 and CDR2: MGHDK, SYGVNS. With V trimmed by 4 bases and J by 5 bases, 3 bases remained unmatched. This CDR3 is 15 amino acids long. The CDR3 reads CASSGRLAGGETQYF. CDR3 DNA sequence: TGTGCCAGCAGTGGACGACTAGCGGGAGGGGAGACCCAGTACTTC.

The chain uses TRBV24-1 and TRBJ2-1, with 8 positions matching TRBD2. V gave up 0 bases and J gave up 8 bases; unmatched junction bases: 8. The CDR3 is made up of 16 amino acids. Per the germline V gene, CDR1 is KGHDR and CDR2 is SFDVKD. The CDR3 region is CATSDLRRGGRDEQFF. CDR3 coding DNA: TGTGCCACCAGTGATTTGAGACGGGGGGGCCGGGATGAGCAGTTCTTC.

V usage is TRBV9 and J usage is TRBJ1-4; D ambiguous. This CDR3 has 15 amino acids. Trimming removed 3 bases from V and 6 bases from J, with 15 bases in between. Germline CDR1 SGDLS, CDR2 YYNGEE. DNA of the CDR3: TGTGCCAGCAGCGAAGGCAGAGAATCACATGAAAAACTGTTTTTT. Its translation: CASSEGRESHEKLFF.

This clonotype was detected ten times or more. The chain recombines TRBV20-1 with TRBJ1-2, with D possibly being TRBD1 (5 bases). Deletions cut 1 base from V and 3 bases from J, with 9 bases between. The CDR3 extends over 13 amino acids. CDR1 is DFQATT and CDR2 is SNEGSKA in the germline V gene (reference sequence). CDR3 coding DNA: TGCAGTGCTAGAGTTTCCAGGGACTATGGCTACACCTTC. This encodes CSARVSRDYGYTF.

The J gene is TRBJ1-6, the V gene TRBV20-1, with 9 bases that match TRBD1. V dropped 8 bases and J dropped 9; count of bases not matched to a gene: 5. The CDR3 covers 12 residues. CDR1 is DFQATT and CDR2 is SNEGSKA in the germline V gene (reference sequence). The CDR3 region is CSRGQGSSPLHF. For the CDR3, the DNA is TGCAGTAGGGGACAGGGATCTTCACCCCTCCACTTT.

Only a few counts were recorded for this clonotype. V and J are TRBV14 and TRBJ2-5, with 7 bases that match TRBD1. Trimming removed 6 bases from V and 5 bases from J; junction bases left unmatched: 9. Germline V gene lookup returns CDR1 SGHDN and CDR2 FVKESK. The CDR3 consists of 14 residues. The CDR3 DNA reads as TGTGCCAGCAGAGTCACAGGGGCCCCTGAGACCCAGTACTTC. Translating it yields CASRVTGAPETQYF.

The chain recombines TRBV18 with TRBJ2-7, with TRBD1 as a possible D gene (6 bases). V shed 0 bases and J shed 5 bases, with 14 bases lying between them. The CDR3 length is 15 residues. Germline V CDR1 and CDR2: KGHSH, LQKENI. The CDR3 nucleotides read TGTGCCAGCTCACCACCGAACAGGGCTCTCGACGAGCAGTACTTC. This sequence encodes CASSPPNRALDEQYF. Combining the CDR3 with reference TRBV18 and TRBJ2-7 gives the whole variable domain NAGVMQNPRHLVRRRGQEARLRCSPMKGHSHVYWYRQLPEEGLKFMVYLQKENIIDESGMPKERFSAEFPKEGPSILRIQQVVRGDSAAYFCASSPPNRALDEQYFGPGTRLTVT.

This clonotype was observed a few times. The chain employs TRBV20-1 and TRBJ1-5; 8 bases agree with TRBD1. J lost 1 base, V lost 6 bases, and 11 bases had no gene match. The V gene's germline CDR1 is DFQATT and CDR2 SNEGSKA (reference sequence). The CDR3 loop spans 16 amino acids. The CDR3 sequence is CSAQGAWVGSNQPQHF. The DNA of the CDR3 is TGCAGTGCGCAGGGGGCATGGGTAGGAAGCAATCAGCCCCAGCATTTT.

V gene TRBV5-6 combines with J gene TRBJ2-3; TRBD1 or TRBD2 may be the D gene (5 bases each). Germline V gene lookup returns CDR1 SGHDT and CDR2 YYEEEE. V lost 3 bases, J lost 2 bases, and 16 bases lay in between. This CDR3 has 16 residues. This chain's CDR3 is CASSSGTRVITDTQYF. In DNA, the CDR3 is TGTGCCAGCAGCTCCGGGACCAGGGTAATCACAGATACGCAGTATTTT.

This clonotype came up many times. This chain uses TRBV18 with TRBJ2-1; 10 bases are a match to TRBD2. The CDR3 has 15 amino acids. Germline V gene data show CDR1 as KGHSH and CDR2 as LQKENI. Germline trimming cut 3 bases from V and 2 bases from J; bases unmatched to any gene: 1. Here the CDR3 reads CASSPGTSAYNEQFF. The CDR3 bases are TGTGCCAGCTCACCCGGGACTAGCGCCTACAATGAGCAGTTCTTC.

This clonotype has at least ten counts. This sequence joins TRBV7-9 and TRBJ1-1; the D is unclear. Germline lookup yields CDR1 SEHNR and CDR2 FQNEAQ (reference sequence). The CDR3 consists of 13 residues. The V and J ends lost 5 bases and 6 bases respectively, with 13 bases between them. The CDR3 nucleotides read TGTGCCAGCAGCCCATTACAGCTCTCTGAAGCTTTCTTT. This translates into CASSPLQLSEAFF.

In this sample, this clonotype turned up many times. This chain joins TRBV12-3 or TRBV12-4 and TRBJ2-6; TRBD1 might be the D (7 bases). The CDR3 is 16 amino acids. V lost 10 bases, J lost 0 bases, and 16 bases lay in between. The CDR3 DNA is TGTGCCATCCTAGTCCAGGGGGGCTCTGGGGCCAACGTCCTGACTTTC. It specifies CAILVQGGSGANVLTF.

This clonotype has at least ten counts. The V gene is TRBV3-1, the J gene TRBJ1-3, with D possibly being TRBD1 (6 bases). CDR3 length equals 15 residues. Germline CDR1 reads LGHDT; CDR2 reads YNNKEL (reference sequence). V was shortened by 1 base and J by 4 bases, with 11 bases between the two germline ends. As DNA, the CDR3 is TGTGCCAGCAGCCAAGTCCCGCAGGGGGGAAACACCATATATTTT. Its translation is CASSQVPQGGNTIYF.

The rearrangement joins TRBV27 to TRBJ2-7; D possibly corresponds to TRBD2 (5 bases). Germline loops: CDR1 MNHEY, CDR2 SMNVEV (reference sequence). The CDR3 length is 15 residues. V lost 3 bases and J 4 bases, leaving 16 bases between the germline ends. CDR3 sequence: CASSFSSGVTYEQYF. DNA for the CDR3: TGTGCCAGCAGTTTCTCGAGCGGAGTAACATACGAGCAGTACTTC.

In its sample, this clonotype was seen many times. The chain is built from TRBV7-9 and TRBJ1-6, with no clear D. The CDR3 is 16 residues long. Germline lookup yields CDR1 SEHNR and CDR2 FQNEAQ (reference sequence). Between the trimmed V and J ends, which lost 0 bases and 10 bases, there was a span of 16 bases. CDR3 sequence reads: CASSLARPYWRSPLHF. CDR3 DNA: TGTGCCAGCAGCTTAGCCAGACCGTACTGGCGGTCACCCCTCCACTTT.

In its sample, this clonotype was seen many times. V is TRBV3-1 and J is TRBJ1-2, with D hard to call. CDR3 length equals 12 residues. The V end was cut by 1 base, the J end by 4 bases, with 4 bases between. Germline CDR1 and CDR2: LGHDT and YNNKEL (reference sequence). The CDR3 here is CASSQVSYGYTF. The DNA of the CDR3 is TGTGCCAGCAGCCAAGTCAGCTATGGCTACACCTTC.

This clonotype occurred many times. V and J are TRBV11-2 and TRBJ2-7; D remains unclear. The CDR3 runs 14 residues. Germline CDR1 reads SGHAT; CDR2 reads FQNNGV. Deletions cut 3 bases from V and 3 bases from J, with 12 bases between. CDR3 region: CASSLIRRGYEQYF. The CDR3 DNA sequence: TGTGCCAGCAGCTTGATACGACGTGGCTACGAGCAGTACTTC.

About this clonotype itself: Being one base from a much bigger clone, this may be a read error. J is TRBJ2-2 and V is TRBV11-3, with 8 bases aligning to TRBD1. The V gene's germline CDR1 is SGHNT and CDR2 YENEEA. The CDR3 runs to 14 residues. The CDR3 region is CAGSPGTGVGELFF. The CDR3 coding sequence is TGTGCCGGCAGTCCCGGGACAGGTGTCGGGGAGCTGTTTTTT. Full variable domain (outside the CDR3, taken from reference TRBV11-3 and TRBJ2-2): EAGVVQSPRYKIIEKKQPVAFWCNPISGHNTLYWYLQNLGQGPELLIRYENEEAVDDSQLPKDRFSAERLKGVDSTLKIQPAELGDSAVYLCAGSPGTGVGELFFGEGSRLTVL.

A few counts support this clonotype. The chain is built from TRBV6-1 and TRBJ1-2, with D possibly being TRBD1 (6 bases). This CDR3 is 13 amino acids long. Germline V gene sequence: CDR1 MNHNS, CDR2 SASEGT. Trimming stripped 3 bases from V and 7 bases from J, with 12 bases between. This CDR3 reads CASSDWTETGYTF. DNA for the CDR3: TGTGCCAGCAGTGACTGGACAGAAACTGGCTACACCTTC.

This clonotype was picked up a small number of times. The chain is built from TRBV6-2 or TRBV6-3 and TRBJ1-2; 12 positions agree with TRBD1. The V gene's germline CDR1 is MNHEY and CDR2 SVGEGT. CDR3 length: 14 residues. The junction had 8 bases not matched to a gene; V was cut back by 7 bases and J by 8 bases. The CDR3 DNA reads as TGTGCCAGCAAAAGGGGACAGGGGGCTCTCGGCTACACCTTC. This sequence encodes CASKRGQGALGYTF.